This entry concerns a single T cell receptor (beta chain). The sample contains more than one DNA sequence encoding this CDR3. The germline V gene has CDR1 SGHTA and CDR2 FQGNSA. The V end was cut by 2 bases, the J end by 2 bases, with 7 bases between. This CDR3 region has 13 residues. The entry originates in a study of CD8+ T cells in alopecia areata. It was cDNA, reverse transcribed from extracted RNA, that served as the sequencing template. Profiled with immunoSEQ multiplex PCR; TCRdb holds only in-frame clones, not every one. The repertoire consists of about 160,000 clones, with roughly 65% occurring once and the leading ten covering roughly 0.91%. Documented treatment: oral pan-JAK inhibitor, 5-10 mg twice daily. Alopecia areata patients had lesional scalp punch biopsies and peripheral blood taken from them.

Source: CD4+ T cells sorted from blood, taken at week 4, from a patient treated with tofacitinib. This TCR derives from a human donor with alopecia areata. V and J are TRBV7-2 and TRBJ2-7; D gene ambiguous. CDR3 nucleotides: TGTGCCAGCAGCTTATCGCCCCCCTACGAGCAGTACTTC. Translated, it gives CASSLSPPYEQYF.